This TCR beta chain derives from a study of breast tumors, draining lymph nodes, adjacent tissues (dated by TCRdb to 2016 to 2017). Concerning the study at large: TCR beta repertoires were compared across tumor, adjacent nontumor tissue and axillary lymph nodes obtained from breast cancer patients. The study aimed to assess the relationships and possible T-cell exchange between tumor, surrounding tissue and draining lymph node repertoires in human breast cancer.

Study-wide conclusions, independent of this receptor: In luminal-like breast cancer, tumor and nontumor tissue repertoires resembled each other significantly more than in basal-like breast cancer. The data were considered consistent with most tumor T cells being derived from the lymph node and subsequently expanding within tumor tissue. Tumor T-cell repertoires showed less diversity than lymph node repertoires and more diversity than nontumor tissue repertoires, and tumor T-cell repertoires showed preferential V and J gene usage. The conclusion that tumor T cells originate in lymph nodes was framed as consistent with a hypothesis rather than directly demonstrated.

The lymph node samples were taken from the axillary draining lymph nodes of breast cancer patients. The CDR3, cysteine through phenylalanine, is 15 amino acids long. Here the CDR3 DNA is all that survives: 45 bases in frame from base 1. CDR1 is given as SGHVS and CDR2 as FQNEAQ, both from the germline V gene. In this sample, this clonotype turned up many times. Which antigen it targets is not known. A read error may account for a junction end that differs from germline. Sequencing relied on an Illumina HiSeq 2000. Multiplex PCR amplification was used to generate the TCR beta chain libraries. High-throughput sequencing was used to analyze the amplified TCR beta chain products. TCRdb passed the public sequencing reads through fastp at Q25 and MiXCR, retaining productive beta sequences. Rows are combined by CDR3 protein, so each entry shows the most common genes and DNA. Here the sample has 160,000 or so distinct CDR3 sequences; around 33% occur a single time. The ten top clones hold around 4% of the sample.

The sequence derives from a female donor with breast cancer. Some clones in this sample may be carry-over from other donors' samples. Sequenced material: axillary lymph node tissue. The chain links TRBV7-8 with TRBJ2-7; TRBD2 aligns with 8 central bases. The CDR3 loop reads CVSSLEGHGGDEQYF. The DNA sequence follows: TGTGTCAGCAGCTTAGAAGGACACGGGGGGGACGAGCAGTACTTC.